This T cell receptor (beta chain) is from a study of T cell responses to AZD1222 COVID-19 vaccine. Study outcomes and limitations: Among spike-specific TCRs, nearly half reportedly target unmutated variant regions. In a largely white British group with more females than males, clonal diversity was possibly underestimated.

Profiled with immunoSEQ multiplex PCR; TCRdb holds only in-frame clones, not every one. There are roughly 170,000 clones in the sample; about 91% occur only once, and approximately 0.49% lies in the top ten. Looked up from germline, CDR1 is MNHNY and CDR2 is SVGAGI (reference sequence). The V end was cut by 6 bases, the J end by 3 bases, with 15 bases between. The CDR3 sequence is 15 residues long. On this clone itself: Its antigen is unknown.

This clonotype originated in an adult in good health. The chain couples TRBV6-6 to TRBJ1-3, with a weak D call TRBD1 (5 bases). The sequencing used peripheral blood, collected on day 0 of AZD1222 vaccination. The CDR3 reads CASSPTGGSGNTIYF. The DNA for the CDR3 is TGTGCCAGCAGCCCTACTGGGGGAAGTGGAAACACCATATATTTT.